The 25 T cell receptor beta chains below come from one sample, sequenced in a study of radiation and T cells in renal cell carcinoma. Using immunoSEQ multiplex PCR, the repertoire was profiled, and TCRdb retains in-frame clones only, with some absent. The data hold roughly 82,000 clones, with about 88% observed a single time. As for time point: blood 4 weeks post-SBRT, at nephrectomy. As to treatment: 15 Gy SBRT to primary tumor, nephrectomy 4 weeks later. The sample consisted of blood, taken from a patient whose treatment included radiotherapy and nephrectomy. The origin of the receptors is an older woman with renal cell carcinoma.

The chain joins TRBV9 to TRBJ1-4; 7 nucleotides align to TRBD1. Germline lookup yields CDR1 SGDLS and CDR2 YYNGEE. With V trimmed by 0 bases and J by 5 bases, 4 bases remained unmatched. The CDR3 has 15 amino acids. CDR3 coding DNA: TGTGCCAGCAGCGTAGTTCAGGGGGGCAATGAAAAACTGTTTTTT. It specifies CASSVVQGGNEKLFF.

The chain couples TRBV4-2 to TRBJ1-3, with a weak D call TRBD1 (5 bases). CDR1 is LGHNA, CDR2 YNFKEQ, per germline. V lost 2 bases, J lost 2 bases, and 16 bases lay in between. The CDR3 totals 17 residues. This chain's CDR3 is CASSQHPGRATGNTIYF. CDR3 sequence (DNA): TGTGCCAGCAGCCAACATCCGGGCAGGGCTACTGGAAACACCATATATTTT.

The genes are TRBV7-2 and TRBJ1-6; D gene unclear. Germline lookup yields CDR1 SGHTA and CDR2 FQGNSA. This CDR3 region has 16 residues. Trimming pared 5 bases from V and 7 bases from J, leaving 18 bases between. The DNA of the CDR3 is TGTGCCAGCAGCCTATATTTAATAGGTACCAATTCACCCCTCCACTTT. Residues: CASSLYLIGTNSPLHF.

The V gene is TRBV7-9, the J gene TRBJ2-3; D unclear. V was shortened by 0 bases and J by 2 bases, with 3 bases between the two germline ends. CDR1 and CDR2 (germline): SEHNR, FQNEAQ (reference sequence). CDR3 length: 13 residues. CDR3 bases: TGTGCCAGCAGCTTAGCCGTCACAGATACGCAGTATTTT. Residues: CASSLAVTDTQYF.

The V call is TRBV7-2, the J call TRBJ2-5, with D unclear. Germline V gene lookup returns CDR1 SGHTA and CDR2 FQGNSA. CDR3 length equals 15 residues. The V end was cut by 1 base, the J end by 4 bases, with 13 bases between. CDR3 DNA sequence: TGTGCCAGCAGCTTAGAGGGCCGCTGGGGAGAGACCCAGTACTTC. Encoded protein: CASSLEGRWGETQYF.

The V gene is TRBV28, the J gene TRBJ1-2; a weak D match, TRBD1 (6 bases). This CDR3 is built from 14 residues. V lost 3 bases to trimming and J lost 5 bases, with 13 bases between them. Germline assignment: CDR1 MDHEN and CDR2 SYDVKM. As DNA, the CDR3 is TGTGCCAGCAGTTTGGGACAAGCGTATTATGGCTACACCTTC. As protein: CASSLGQAYYGYTF.

The V call is TRBV5-5, the J call TRBJ1-1; D perhaps matches TRBD1 (5 bases). This CDR3 has 14 residues. V was trimmed by 2 bases and J by 4 bases, leaving 12 bases between them. CDR1 and CDR2 (germline): SGHKS, YYEKEE (reference sequence). The CDR3 sequence is CASSFGAPSTEAFF. CDR3 bases: TGTGCCAGCAGCTTCGGGGCGCCGAGCACTGAAGCTTTCTTT.

This clone has just one count. The chain carries TRBV11-3 and TRBJ2-5, with D unclear. Trimming removed 5 bases from V and 3 bases from J, with 19 bases in between. The germline CDR1 and CDR2 sequences are SGHNT and YENEEA. The length of the CDR3 is 16 residues. This chain's CDR3 is CASSLRGSPLKETQYF. CDR3 DNA sequence: TGTGCCAGCAGCCTTCGAGGTAGCCCCTTAAAAGAGACCCAGTACTTC.

The CDR3 nucleotides are TGCGCCAGCAGCGATGAAGTCCGGGACAGGAGGTGGGATGAGCAGTTCTTC. It encodes CASSDEVRDRRWDEQFF. This sequence joins TRBV5-1 and TRBJ2-1; 8 bases align to TRBD1. Trimming removed 4 bases from V and 8 bases from J; junction bases left unmatched: 17. Germline V gene sequence: CDR1 SGHRS, CDR2 YFSETQ. This CDR3 is built from 17 residues.

The genes are TRBV5-1 and TRBJ2-5; 8 bases line up with TRBD2. With V trimmed by 3 bases and J by 7 bases, 5 bases remained unmatched. CDR1 SGHRS and CDR2 YFSETQ come from the germline V gene. This CDR3 is built from 13 residues. CDR3 sequence (DNA): TGCGCCAGCAGCTCCCTCGGGGGGGGGACCCAGTACTTC. It yields the protein CASSSLGGGTQYF.

The chain joins TRBV2 to TRBJ2-7, with 15 bases identical to TRBD2. The germline V gene has CDR1 SNHLY and CDR2 FYNNEI. CDR3 length equals 13 residues. The junction had 0 bases not matched to a gene; V was cut back by 6 bases and J by 6 bases. The CDR3 reads CASRGLAGGEQYF. CDR3 in DNA: TGTGCCAGCAGGGGACTAGCGGGGGGCGAGCAGTACTTC.

The chain is built from TRBV6-4 and TRBJ2-1; the D call may be TRBD1 or TRBD2 (5 bases each). Trimming stripped 0 bases from V and 7 bases from J, with 13 bases between. Germline CDR1 and CDR2: MRHNA and SNTAGT. This CDR3 comprises 15 residues. The CDR3 loop is CASSDSVQGENEQFF. The CDR3, as DNA: TGTGCCAGCAGTGACTCGGTCCAGGGAGAGAATGAGCAGTTCTTC.

The sample holds one count of this clone. This rearrangement joins TRBV23-1 to TRBJ2-3, with TRBD2 identical over 11 bases. TRBV23-1 is an ORF for which the function is uncertain. V was clipped by 0 bases and J by 0 bases; unmatched bases: 14. The CDR3 spans 21 residues. CDR3 coding DNA: TGCGCCAGCAGTCAATCTGACCTAGCGGGGGGCCAGCCTACTAGCACAGATACGCAGTATTTT. Translated, it gives CASSQSDLAGGQPTSTDTQYF.

The V call is TRBV15, the J call TRBJ1-2; D gene uncertain. From germline, CDR1 is LNHNV and CDR2 YYDKDF (reference sequence). Between the trimmed V and J ends, which lost 5 bases and 0 bases, there was a span of 10 bases. The CDR3 contains 14 residues. This chain's CDR3 is CATSDDGANYGYTF. The DNA of the CDR3 is TGTGCCACCAGCGATGACGGAGCTAACTATGGCTACACCTTC.

This clone is labeled as medium-sized. The chain has TRBV6-6 and TRBJ1-5; possible D gene TRBD1, 5 bases. CDR1 is MNHNY, CDR2 SVGAGI, per germline (reference sequence). This CDR3 has 13 residues. V was pared by 7 bases and J by 6 bases, with 13 bases between. In DNA form, the CDR3 reads TGTGCCAGCAATACCCCGGGGGGTCAGCCCCAGCATTTT. This encodes CASNTPGGQPQHF.

The DNA of the CDR3 is TGTGCCAGCAGCTTCGAGGGTGGCTACACCTTC. Translated, it gives CASSFEGGYTF. This chain joins TRBV6-1 and TRBJ1-2; D is unresolved. Trimming stripped 6 bases from V and 7 bases from J, with 9 bases between. The CDR3 sequence is 11 residues long. The germline V gene has CDR1 MNHNS and CDR2 SASEGT.

The rearrangement uses TRBV6-1 and TRBJ2-7, with D uncertain. The CDR3 is 12 residues long. Germline V gives CDR1 MNHNS, CDR2 SASEGT. V was shortened by 5 bases and J by 6 bases, with 11 bases between the two germline ends. The chain's CDR3 is CASSSLLGEQYF. CDR3 coding DNA: TGTGCCAGCAGTTCGCTTTTGGGCGAGCAGTACTTC.

CDR3 region: CASSPGFQSGNTIYF. CDR3 in DNA: TGTGCCAGCAGCCCGGGTTTTCAATCTGGAAACACCATATATTTT. The chain combines TRBV5-4 with TRBJ1-3; no definite D call. CDR3 length: 15 residues. The V and J ends lost 4 bases and 1 base respectively, with 12 bases between them. The germline gives CDR1 SGHNT, CDR2 YYREEE (reference sequence). Complete variable domain (other parts from reference TRBV5-4 and TRBJ1-3): ETGVTQSPTHLIKTRGQQVTLRCSSQSGHNTVSWYQQALGQGPQFIFQYYREEENGRGNFPPRFSGLQFPNYSSELNVNALELDDSALYLCASSPGFQSGNTIYFGEGSWLTVV.

J is TRBJ2-1 and V is TRBV7-2; 7 bases map to TRBD2. J gave up 6 bases and V 4 bases, and 6 bases lay outside the gene matches. CDR1 and CDR2 from the germline V gene are SGHTA and FQGNSA. The CDR3 is 14 residues long. The CDR3 sequence is CASSSPGRVNEQFF. In nucleotides, the CDR3 is TGTGCCAGCAGCTCCCCGGGGAGGGTCAATGAGCAGTTCTTC.

The chain combines TRBV4-2 with TRBJ1-2, with D perhaps TRBD1 (6 bases). CDR3 size: 12 residues. Trimming took off 2 bases at V and 8 bases at J, with 9 bases between the two ends. CDR1 is LGHNA and CDR2 is YNFKEQ in the germline V gene. CDR3 amino acids: CASSQPTGGYTF. In DNA form, the CDR3 reads TGTGCCAGCAGCCAACCTACAGGGGGCTACACCTTC.

This rearrangement joins TRBV21-1 to TRBJ2-7; the tabulated D call, TRBD1, remains unverified against the DNA. TRBV21-1 is classified as a pseudogene. This CDR3 region has 16 residues. CDR3 in amino acids: CASSKVEMGQTYEQYF. In DNA form, the CDR3 reads TGTGCCAGCAGCAAAGTGGAGATGGGACAGACCTACGAGCAGTACTTC.

This chain joins TRBV7-8 and TRBJ2-4; TRBD2 agrees at 12 bases. V lost 5 bases and J lost 0; bases outside the gene matches: 17. Looked up from germline, CDR1 is SGHVS and CDR2 is FQNEAQ. The CDR3 runs to 21 residues. The CDR3 protein is CASSPFPPGTSGSLAKNIQYF. The DNA of the CDR3 is TGTGCCAGCAGCCCATTTCCCCCGGGGACTAGCGGGTCCCTAGCCAAAAACATTCAGTACTTC.

The gene calls are TRBV10-2 and TRBJ2-1; TRBD2 aligns across 13 bases. This CDR3 is 15 amino acids long. Germline V gene lookup returns CDR1 WSHSY and CDR2 SAAADI. V shed 6 bases, J shed 11 bases, and the junction held 10 bases outside the gene matches. DNA of the CDR3: TGCGCCAGCAGCCTAGTCCGGACTAGCGGGGGACAGCAGTTCTTC. It specifies CASSLVRTSGGQQFF.

The J gene is TRBJ2-3, the V gene TRBV5-1, with 9 positions matching TRBD2. The CDR3 is 21 amino acids. V lost 3 bases to trimming and J lost 3 bases; unmatched junction nucleotides: 23. Germline lookup yields CDR1 SGHRS and CDR2 YFSETQ. CDR3: CASSSRLRGLAGGKGTDTQYF. As DNA, the CDR3 is TGCGCCAGCAGCTCCCGTTTGAGGGGCTTGGCGGGGGGGAAGGGGACAGATACGCAGTATTTT. The variable domain in full, with the rest retrieved from reference TRBV5-1 and TRBJ2-3, is KAGVTQTPRYLIKTRGQQVTLSCSPISGHRSVSWYQQTPGQGLQFLFEYFSETQRNKGNFPGRFSGRQFSNSRSEMNVSTLELGDSALYLCASSSRLRGLAGGKGTDTQYFGPGTRLTVL.

The rearrangement links TRBV28 to TRBJ1-2; no reliable D call. Trimming took 8 bases from V and 7 from J, leaving 14 bases between them. Germline-derived CDR1 and CDR2 are MDHEN and SYDVKM. There are 12 residues in the CDR3. CDR3 protein: CASLFWPSGYTF. The CDR3 DNA reads TGTGCCAGCCTTTTTTGGCCGAGTGGCTACACCTTC.